The rows below give T cell receptor beta chains drawn from one sample of a study of cytomegalovirus exposure and HLA in healthy donors. This table comes from immunoSEQ multiplex PCR, and its TCRdb copy is limited to in-frame clones, with some not included. Of some 150,000 clones in the sample, more than 70% are singletons; the top ten hold 2.4%. Specimen: PBMCs. These receptors were obtained from a man aged 50-60 years in good health and CMV-seronegative. The CDR3 runs from the conserved cysteine through the conserved F or W. A D gene is named only where the DNA matches it firmly. A row's size may be missing; if present it is once, few, many or a size class.

v_call: TRBV4-1
clone_size: .
j_call: TRBJ2-3
d_call: .
cdr3_aa: CASSQVHSPDTQYF
cdr3_nt: TGCGCCAGCAGCCAAGTGCACTCCCCAGATACGCAGTATTTT

v_call: TRBV11-3
clone_size: .
j_call: TRBJ2-1
d_call: TRBD2
cdr3_aa: CASSPSLGGGAWEQFF
cdr3_nt: TGTGCCAGCAGCCCCTCATTGGGCGGGGGGGCTTGGGAGCAGTTCTTC

v_call: TRBV11-1
clone_size: .
j_call: TRBJ1-1
d_call: TRBD1
cdr3_aa: CASSLADRVTEAFF
cdr3_nt: TGTGCCAGCAGCTTAGCGGACAGGGTTACTGAAGCTTTCTTT

v_call: TRBV5-1
clone_size: few
j_call: TRBJ2-1
d_call: TRBD2
cdr3_aa: CASSGSGGKNEQFF
cdr3_nt: TGCGCCAGCAGCGGTAGCGGGGGCAAGAATGAGCAGTTCTTC

v_call: TRBV30
clone_size: few
j_call: TRBJ2-1
d_call: .
cdr3_aa: CAWSHRLRDNEQFF
cdr3_nt: TGTGCCTGGAGTCATAGATTACGGGACAATGAGCAGTTCTTC

v_call: TRBV2
clone_size: many
j_call: TRBJ2-7
d_call: TRBD1
cdr3_aa: CASLNRDRGNEQYF
cdr3_nt: TGTGCCAGCCTGAATCGGGACAGGGGCAACGAGCAGTACTTC

v_call: TRBV5-8
clone_size: .
j_call: TRBJ1-2
d_call: .
cdr3_aa: CASSFWAENRGYTF
cdr3_nt: TGTGCCAGCAGCTTTTGGGCAGAAAACAGGGGCTACACCTTC

v_call: TRBV6-5
clone_size: .
j_call: TRBJ2-7
d_call: TRBD1
cdr3_aa: CASRRGRGTYEQYF
cdr3_nt: TGTGCCAGCAGAAGGGGCAGGGGGACGTACGAGCAGTACTTC

v_call: TRBV7-8
clone_size: .
j_call: TRBJ1-4
d_call: .
cdr3_aa: CASRWGVAEKLFF
cdr3_nt: TGTGCCAGCAGGTGGGGGGTAGCTGAAAAACTGTTTTTT

v_call: TRBV9
clone_size: once
j_call: TRBJ1-2
d_call: TRBD1
cdr3_aa: CASREGGSGYTF
cdr3_nt: TGTGCCAGCAGGGAAGGGGGCAGTGGCTACACCTTC

v_call: TRBV30
clone_size: .
j_call: TRBJ2-3
d_call: .
cdr3_aa: CAWSVPQGDLGTDTQYF
cdr3_nt: TGTGCCTGGAGTGTACCCCAAGGCGACTTAGGCACAGATACGCAGTATTTT

v_call: TRBV5-1
clone_size: .
j_call: TRBJ2-7
d_call: .
cdr3_aa: CASSWGGQPQGEQYF
cdr3_nt: TGCGCCAGCAGCTGGGGCGGCCAGCCACAAGGAGAGCAGTACTTC

v_call: TRBV9
clone_size: .
j_call: TRBJ1-3
d_call: TRBD1
cdr3_aa: CASSVEGTAGNTIYF
cdr3_nt: TGTGCCAGCAGCGTAGAGGGGACAGCTGGAAACACCATATATTTT

v_call: TRBV4-1
clone_size: .
j_call: TRBJ1-1
d_call: .
cdr3_aa: CASTQGPRDTEAFF
cdr3_nt: TGCGCCAGCACTCAGGGGCCCCGTGACACTGAAGCTTTCTTT

v_call: TRBV2
clone_size: .
j_call: TRBJ2-7
d_call: .
cdr3_aa: CASVPKAATYEQYF
cdr3_nt: TGTGCCAGCGTGCCAAAAGCGGCCACCTACGAGCAGTACTTC

v_call: TRBV7-2
clone_size: few
j_call: TRBJ2-3
d_call: .
cdr3_aa: CASSLVEASTDTQYF
cdr3_nt: TGTGCCAGCAGCTTAGTTGAGGCAAGCACAGATACGCAGTATTTT